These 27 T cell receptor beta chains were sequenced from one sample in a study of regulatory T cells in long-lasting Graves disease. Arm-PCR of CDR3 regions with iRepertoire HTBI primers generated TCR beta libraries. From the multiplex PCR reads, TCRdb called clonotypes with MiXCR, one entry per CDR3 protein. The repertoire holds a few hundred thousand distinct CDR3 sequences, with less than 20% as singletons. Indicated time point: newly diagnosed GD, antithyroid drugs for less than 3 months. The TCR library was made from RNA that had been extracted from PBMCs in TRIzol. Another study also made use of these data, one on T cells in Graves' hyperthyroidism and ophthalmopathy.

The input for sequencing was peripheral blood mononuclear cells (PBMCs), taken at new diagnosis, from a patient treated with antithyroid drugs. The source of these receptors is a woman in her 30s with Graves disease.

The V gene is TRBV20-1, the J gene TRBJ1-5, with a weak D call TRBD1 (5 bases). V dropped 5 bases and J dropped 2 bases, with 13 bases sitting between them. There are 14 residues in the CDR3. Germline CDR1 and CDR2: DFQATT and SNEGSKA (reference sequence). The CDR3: CSAGAGGGNQPQHF. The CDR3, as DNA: TGCAGTGCTGGGGCCGGGGGAGGCAATCAGCCCCAGCATTTT.

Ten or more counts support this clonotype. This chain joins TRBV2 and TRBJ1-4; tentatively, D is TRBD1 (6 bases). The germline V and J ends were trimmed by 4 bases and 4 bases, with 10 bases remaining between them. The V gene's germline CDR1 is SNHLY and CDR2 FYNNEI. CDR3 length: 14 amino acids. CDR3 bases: TGTGCCAGCAGTGCAGGACAGATTAATGAAAAACTGTTTTTT. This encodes CASSAGQINEKLFF.

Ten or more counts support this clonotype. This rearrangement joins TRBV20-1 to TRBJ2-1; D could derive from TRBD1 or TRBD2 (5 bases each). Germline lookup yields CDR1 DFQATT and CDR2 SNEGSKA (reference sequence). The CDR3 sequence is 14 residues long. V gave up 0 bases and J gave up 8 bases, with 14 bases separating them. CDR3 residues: CSAREGPLRDEQFF. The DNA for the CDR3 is TGCAGTGCTAGAGAGGGACCCCTACGGGATGAGCAGTTCTTC.

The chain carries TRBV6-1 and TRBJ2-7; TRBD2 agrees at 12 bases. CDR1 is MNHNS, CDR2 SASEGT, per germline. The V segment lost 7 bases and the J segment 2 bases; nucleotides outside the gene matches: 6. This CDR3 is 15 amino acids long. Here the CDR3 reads CASNGLAGRAYEQYF. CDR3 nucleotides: TGTGCCAGCAACGGACTAGCGGGGCGGGCCTACGAGCAGTACTTC.

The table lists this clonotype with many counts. This CDR3 reads CASRDRGTGELFF. CDR3 sequence (DNA): TGTGCCAGTAGGGACAGGGGCACCGGGGAGCTGTTTTTT. The genes are TRBV19 and TRBJ2-2; TRBD1 matches at 9 bases. CDR3 length equals 13 residues. V lost 6 bases to trimming and J lost 4 bases; unmatched junction nucleotides: 0. Looked up from germline, CDR1 is LNHDA and CDR2 is SQIVND (reference sequence).

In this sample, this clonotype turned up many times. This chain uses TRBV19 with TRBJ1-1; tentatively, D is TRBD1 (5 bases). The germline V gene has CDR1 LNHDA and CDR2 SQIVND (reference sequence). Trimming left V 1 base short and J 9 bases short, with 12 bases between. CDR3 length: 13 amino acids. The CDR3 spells CASSIGGERQAFF. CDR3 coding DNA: TGTGCCAGTAGTATAGGAGGGGAGAGACAAGCTTTCTTT.

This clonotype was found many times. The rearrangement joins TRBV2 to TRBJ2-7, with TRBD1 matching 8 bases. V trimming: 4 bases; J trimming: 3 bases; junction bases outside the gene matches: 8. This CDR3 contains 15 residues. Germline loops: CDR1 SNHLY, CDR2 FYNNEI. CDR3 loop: CASSGIGTGDYEQYF. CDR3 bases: TGTGCCAGCAGTGGTATCGGGACAGGAGACTACGAGCAGTACTTC.

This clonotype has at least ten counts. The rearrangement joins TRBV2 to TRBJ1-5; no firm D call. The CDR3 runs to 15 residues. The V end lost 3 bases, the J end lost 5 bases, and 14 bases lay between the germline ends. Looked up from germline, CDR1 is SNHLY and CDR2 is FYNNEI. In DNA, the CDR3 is TGTGCCAGCAGTGATTCGGGTGATGTATATCAGCCCCAGCATTTT. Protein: CASSDSGDVYQPQHF.

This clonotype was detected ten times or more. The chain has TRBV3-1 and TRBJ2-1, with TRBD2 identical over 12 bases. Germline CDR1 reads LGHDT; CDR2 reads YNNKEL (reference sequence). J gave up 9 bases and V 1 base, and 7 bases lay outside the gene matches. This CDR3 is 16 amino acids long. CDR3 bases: TGTGCCAGCAGCCAAGGACTAGCGGGAGTCGGGGGTGAGCAGTTCTTC. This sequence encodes CASSQGLAGVGGEQFF.

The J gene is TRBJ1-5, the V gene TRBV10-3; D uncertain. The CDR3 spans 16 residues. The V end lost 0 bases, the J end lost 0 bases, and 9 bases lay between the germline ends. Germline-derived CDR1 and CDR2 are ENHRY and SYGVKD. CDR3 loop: CAISESALYSNQPQHF. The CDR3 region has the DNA TGTGCCATCAGTGAGTCTGCCCTTTATAGCAATCAGCCCCAGCATTTT.

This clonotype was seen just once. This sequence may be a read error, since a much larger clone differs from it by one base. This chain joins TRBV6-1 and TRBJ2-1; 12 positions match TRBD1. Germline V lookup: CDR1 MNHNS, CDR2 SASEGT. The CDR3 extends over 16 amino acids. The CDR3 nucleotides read TGTGCCAGCAGCAGGGACAGGGGGCATGGTAGAAATGAGCAGTCCTTC. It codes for CASSRDRGHGRNEQSF.

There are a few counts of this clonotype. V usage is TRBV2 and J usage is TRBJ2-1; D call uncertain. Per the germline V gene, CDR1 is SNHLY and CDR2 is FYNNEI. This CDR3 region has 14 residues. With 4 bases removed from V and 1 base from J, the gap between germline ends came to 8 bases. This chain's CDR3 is CASSVGRSYNEQFF. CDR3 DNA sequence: TGTGCCAGCAGTGTTGGTAGATCCTACAATGAGCAGTTCTTC.

The CDR3 protein is CASSRGRTNEKLFF. Here the CDR3 DNA reads TGTGCCAGTTCCCGGGGACGGACTAATGAAAAACTGTTTTTT. The rearrangement joins TRBV6-1 to TRBJ1-4; weak D call: TRBD1 (5 bases). V was shortened by 9 bases and J by 2 bases, with 13 bases between the two germline ends. The CDR3 spans 14 residues. Germline V gene lookup returns CDR1 MNHNS and CDR2 SASEGT.

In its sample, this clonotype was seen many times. The DNA for the CDR3 is TGTGCCAGCAGTGATGATACAGGGGGGAAAACTGAAGCTTTCTTT. Its protein product is CASSDDTGGKTEAFF. This rearrangement joins TRBV6-1 to TRBJ1-1, with TRBD1 identical over 8 bases. CDR3 length: 15 residues. Germline loops: CDR1 MNHNS, CDR2 SASEGT. The ends lost 3 bases at V and 5 bases at J; junction bases unmatched: 8.

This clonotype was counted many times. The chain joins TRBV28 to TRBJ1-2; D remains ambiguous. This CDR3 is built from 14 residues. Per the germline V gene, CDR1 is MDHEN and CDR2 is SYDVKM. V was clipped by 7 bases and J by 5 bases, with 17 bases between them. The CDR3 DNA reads TGTGCCAGCAACGAGGCGCGGAGGGTGTATGGCTACACCTTC. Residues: CASNEARRVYGYTF.

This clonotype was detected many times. The CDR3 DNA sequence: TGTGCCAGCAGTTCCGGTCTCACTGAAGCTTTCTTT. Protein product: CASSSGLTEAFF. The chain recombines TRBV28 with TRBJ1-1; unclear D gene. Trimming shortened V by 4 bases and J by 4 bases, and 7 bases separated the two germline ends. In germline, CDR1 is MDHEN, CDR2 SYDVKM. CDR3 length: 12 amino acids.

CDR3: CASKGSRGSHGYTF. CDR3 bases: TGTGCCAGCAAAGGTTCCCGGGGTTCGCATGGCTACACCTTC. This sequence joins TRBV11-2 and TRBJ1-2; the D is unclear. Trimming left V 7 bases short and J 6 bases short, with 18 bases between. CDR3 length: 14 amino acids. In germline, CDR1 is SGHAT, CDR2 FQNNGV.

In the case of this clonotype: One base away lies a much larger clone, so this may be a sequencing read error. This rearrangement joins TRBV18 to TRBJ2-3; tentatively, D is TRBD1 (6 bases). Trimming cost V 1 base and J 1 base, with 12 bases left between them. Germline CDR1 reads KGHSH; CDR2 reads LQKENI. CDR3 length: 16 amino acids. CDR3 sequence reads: CASSPLTGGCTDTQYF. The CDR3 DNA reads TGTGCCAGCTCACCACTGACAGGAGGTTGCACAGATACGCAGTATTTT.

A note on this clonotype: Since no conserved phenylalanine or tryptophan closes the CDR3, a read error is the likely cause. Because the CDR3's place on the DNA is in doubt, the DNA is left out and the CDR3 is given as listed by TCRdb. CDR3 in amino acids: CASIRPGPKDYGCTV. The V gene is TRBV12-3 or TRBV12-4, the J gene TRBJ1-2. The CDR3 adds up to 15 amino acids, both ends counted.

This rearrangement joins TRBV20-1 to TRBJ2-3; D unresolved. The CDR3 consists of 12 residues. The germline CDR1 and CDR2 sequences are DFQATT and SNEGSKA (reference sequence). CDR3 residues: CSTSPSADTQYF. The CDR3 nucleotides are TGCAGCACCAGCCCGTCGGCAGATACGCAGTATTTT.

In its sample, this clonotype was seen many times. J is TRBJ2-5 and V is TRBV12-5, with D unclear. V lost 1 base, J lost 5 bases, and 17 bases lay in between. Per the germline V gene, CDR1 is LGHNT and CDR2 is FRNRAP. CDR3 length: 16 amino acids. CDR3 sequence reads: CASGLGAFSGGETQYF. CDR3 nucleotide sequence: TGTGCTAGTGGTTTGGGAGCCTTCTCAGGTGGCGAGACCCAGTACTTC.

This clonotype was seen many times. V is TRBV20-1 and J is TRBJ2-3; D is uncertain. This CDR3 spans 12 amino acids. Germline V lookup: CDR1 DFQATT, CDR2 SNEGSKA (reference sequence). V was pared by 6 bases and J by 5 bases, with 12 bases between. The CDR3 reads CSAGRDRDTQYF. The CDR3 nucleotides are TGCAGTGCCGGCCGAGATCGAGATACGCAGTATTTT.

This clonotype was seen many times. CDR3 sequence: CAWSWDGPSPLHF. The CDR3, as DNA: TGTGCCTGGAGTTGGGACGGACCTTCACCCCTCCACTTT. The rearrangement uses TRBV30 and TRBJ1-6, with a tentative D call TRBD1 (5 bases). The CDR3 consists of 13 residues. Trimming took 2 bases from V and 9 from J, leaving 11 bases between them. The germline V gene has CDR1 GTSNPN and CDR2 SVGIG (reference sequence).

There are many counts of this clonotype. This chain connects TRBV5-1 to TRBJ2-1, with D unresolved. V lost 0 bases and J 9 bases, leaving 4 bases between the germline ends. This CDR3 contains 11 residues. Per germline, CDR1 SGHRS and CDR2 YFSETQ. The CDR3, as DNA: TGCGCCAGCAGCTTGGACGTTGAGCAGTTCTTC. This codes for CASSLDVEQFF.

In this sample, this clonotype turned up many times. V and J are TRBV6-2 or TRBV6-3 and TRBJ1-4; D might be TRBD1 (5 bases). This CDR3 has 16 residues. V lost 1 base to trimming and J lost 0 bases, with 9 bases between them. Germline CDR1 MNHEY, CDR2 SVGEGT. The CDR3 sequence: CASSYLDKATNEKLFF. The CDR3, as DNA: TGTGCCAGCAGTTACTTGGACAAGGCAACTAATGAAAAACTGTTTTTT.

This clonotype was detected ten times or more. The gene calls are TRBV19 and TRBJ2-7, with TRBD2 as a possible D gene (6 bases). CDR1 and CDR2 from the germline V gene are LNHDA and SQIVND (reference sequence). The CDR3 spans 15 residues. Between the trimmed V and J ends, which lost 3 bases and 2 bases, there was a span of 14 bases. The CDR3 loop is CASSIIGGATYEQYF. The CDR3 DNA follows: TGTGCCAGTAGTATTATCGGAGGGGCTACCTACGAGCAGTACTTC.

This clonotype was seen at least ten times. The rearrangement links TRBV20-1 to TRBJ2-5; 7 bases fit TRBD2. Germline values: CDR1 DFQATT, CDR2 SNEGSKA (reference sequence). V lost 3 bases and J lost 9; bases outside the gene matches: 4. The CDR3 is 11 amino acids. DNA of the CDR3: TGCAGTGCTAGTCCCGCGGGGGCCCAGTACTTC. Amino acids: CSASPAGAQYF.